Each of the 15 T cell receptor beta chains below was sequenced from the same sample in a study of T cells expressing NK-cell markers. After re-calling the 5' RACE reads, TCRdb lists one entry per CDR3 protein, DNA absent. The clone table shows roughly 280,000 distinct CDR3 sequences, with the ten largest holding 0.39%. The sample was blood T cells: a sorted CD56 or NKG2C T cell subset, CD4+ or CD8+ T cells, or bulk PBMC T cells (not recorded which). These receptors originate from a man aged 18 to 29 in good health.

The J gene is TRBJ1-2, the V gene TRBV14. The CDR3 covers 14 residues. Germline V lookup: CDR1 SGHDN, CDR2 FVKESK. CDR3 amino acids: CASSQDLQRQGYTF.

V and J are TRBV5-1 and TRBJ2-2; TCRdb indicates TRBD1, and absent DNA this call remains unverified. The germline CDR1 and CDR2 sequences are SGHRS and YFSETQ. The CDR3 totals 13 residues. The CDR3 here is CATRRGAAGELFF.

This sequence joins TRBV10-3 and TRBJ2-1; TCRdb gives TRBD1 as the D gene, but with no DNA this cannot be confirmed. Germline V gives CDR1 ENHRY, CDR2 SYGVKD. The CDR3 length is 15 residues. The CDR3 loop reads CAISTGDSSYNEQFF.

This chain uses TRBV12-3 or TRBV12-4 with TRBJ1-2. This CDR3 is 13 amino acids long. This CDR3 reads CASSLGGGSGYTF.

The chain links TRBV4-3 to TRBJ2-5; TCRdb calls TRBD2, which cannot be checked without DNA. Per germline, CDR1 LGHNA and CDR2 YSLEER. This CDR3 contains 14 residues. Here the CDR3 reads CASSQEAGRETQYF.

This chain links TRBV7-2 with TRBJ2-1; TCRdb returns TRBD2, unconfirmable since there is no DNA. CDR3 length equals 17 residues. Germline V gene sequence: CDR1 SGHTA, CDR2 FQGNSA. CDR3 sequence: CASSLALTSRNGNEQFF.

The chain links TRBV5-4 to TRBJ2-5; the D call from TCRdb, TRBD1, cannot be confirmed without DNA. Germline V lookup: CDR1 SGHNT, CDR2 YYREEE (reference sequence). The CDR3 sequence is 13 residues long. Here the CDR3 reads CASSRGTHETQYF. Full variable domain (remainder filled in from reference TRBV5-4 and TRBJ2-5): ETGVTQSPTHLIKTRGQQVTLRCSSQSGHNTVSWYQQALGQGPQFIFQYYREEENGRGNFPPRFSGLQFPNYSSELNVNALELDDSALYLCASSRGTHETQYFGPGTRLLVL.

V and J are TRBV7-2 and TRBJ2-7; the D call of TRBD1 rests on TCRdb alone, since no DNA is present to check it. The CDR3 has 16 amino acids. Germline values: CDR1 SGHTA, CDR2 FQGNSA. CDR3 amino acids: CASSLGGGALPYEQYF.

The chain carries TRBV20-1 and TRBJ2-5. The germline V gene has CDR1 DFQATT and CDR2 SNEGSKA (reference sequence). The CDR3 has 13 residues. The CDR3 spells CSAPQRDQETQYF.

V gene TRBV6-5 combines with J gene TRBJ1-4; TCRdb lists TRBD1, though no DNA is available to test this call. CDR3 length equals 17 residues. CDR1 and CDR2 from the germline V gene are MNHEY and SVGAGI. CDR3 in amino acids: CASSYSTGTGGGEKLFF.

The V call is TRBV20-1, the J call TRBJ2-1; the D call from TCRdb, TRBD1, cannot be confirmed without DNA. The CDR3 runs to 12 residues. CDR1 is DFQATT, CDR2 SNEGSKA, per germline (reference sequence). The CDR3 sequence is CSASIGGDEQFF.

The chain uses TRBV20-1 and TRBJ2-3; the TCRdb D gene call, TRBD1, has no DNA to confirm it. In germline, CDR1 is DFQATT, CDR2 SNEGSKA (reference sequence). There are 16 residues in the CDR3. The CDR3 protein is CSADPLGRGNTDTQYF.

This rearrangement joins TRBV5-1 to TRBJ2-3; TCRdb calls TRBD2, which cannot be checked without DNA. The CDR3 sequence is 14 residues long. Germline V gives CDR1 SGHRS, CDR2 YFSETQ. The CDR3 reads CASSLGPSLDTQYF.

This chain links TRBV2 with TRBJ2-5; with no DNA, the TCRdb D assignment of TRBD1 cannot be verified. The germline CDR1 and CDR2 sequences are SNHLY and FYNNEI. CDR3 length: 13 residues. The CDR3 sequence is CASRVAGEETQYF.

The V gene is TRBV5-5, the J gene TRBJ2-1; TCRdb's D call, TRBD1, is unchecked because there is no DNA. There are 15 residues in the CDR3. The germline gives CDR1 SGHKS, CDR2 YYEKEE (reference sequence). The chain's CDR3 is CASSRTGVSYNEQFF.